This T cell receptor (beta chain) was captured in a study of T-cell memory formation after mild COVID-19. Study-wide context: TCR clusters largely stayed donor specific.

Study-wide points: Second-wave clones peaking on day 37 lacked confirmed SARS-CoV-2 specificity.

This clonotype was detected only a few times. Antigen unknown. TCRdb reprocessed the 5' RACE reads with MiXCR, giving one entry per CDR3 protein. There are 110,000 to 150,000 distinct CDR3 sequences in the sample; about 14% occur only once, and about 29% lies in the top ten. The CDR3 has 14 amino acids. Germline lookup yields CDR1 LNHDA and CDR2 SQIVND (reference sequence). Trimming stripped 3 bases from V and 4 bases from J, with 12 bases between. The sample taken for sequencing was PBMCs or a T cell subset sorted from them (not recorded which). J is TRBJ1-1 and V is TRBV19; maybe TRBD1 (6 bases). The sequence came from an adult woman who had mild COVID-19 (a few samples of this study predate the infection). Cell type and time point are not known. DNA of the CDR3: TGTGCCAGTAGTATGTTTGGGGGGCCCACTGAAGCTTTCTTT. Its protein is CASSMFGGPTEAFF.